This TCR beta chain was sequenced during a study of T cell clonality in common variable immunodeficiency. TCRdb's table, derived via immunoSEQ multiplex PCR, lists solely in-frame clones and lacks some. Recorded here are more than 35,000 clones, none singletons. This clone turned up a few times. The TCR sequence derives from a person aged 18 to 75 in good health. The sequencing input was peripheral blood mononuclear cells.

CDR3 sequence: CASSLVVGLENTIYF. The sequenced part of the CDR3 DNA is TGTGCCAGCAGCCTGGTGGTGGGACTAGAAAACACC. The chain couples TRBV6-2 or TRBV6-3 to TRBJ1-3; D may be TRBD1 (5 bases). The read stops 3 residues short of the end of the CDR3; the missing end is completed from the germline J gene. Trimming took off 6 bases at V and 6 bases at J, with 18 bases between the two ends. Germline CDR1 MNHEY, CDR2 SVGEGT. The CDR3 totals 15 residues.